The 18 T cell receptor beta chains in this list originate from one sample, sequenced in a study of blood T cell repertoires in COVID-19. Generated by immunoSEQ multiplex PCR, the TCRdb table keeps only in-frame clones and is missing some. Of around 140,000 clones in the sample, over 70% were seen once. The sample consisted of peripheral blood. These receptors were obtained from a man aged 50 to 60 who had recovered from COVID-19.

Comments on this clone: The same CDR3 is also encoded by other DNA sequences in this sample. DNA for the CDR3: TGTGCCAGCAGCTTAGGGGGCGGGGGGCCCCTCGAGCAGTACTTC. This sequence encodes CASSLGGGGPLEQYF. The V and J genes are TRBV7-2 and TRBJ2-7, with 8 nucleotides matching TRBD2. Germline V gene sequence: CDR1 SGHTA, CDR2 FQGNSA. The length of the CDR3 is 15 residues. Trimming cost V 1 base and J 6 bases; bases outside gene matches: 8.

This chain's CDR3 is CASSYRDRGKEPQHF. The DNA for the CDR3 is TGTGCCAGCAGTTATCGGGACAGGGGGAAAGAGCCCCAGCATTTT. The rearrangement links TRBV6-6 to TRBJ1-5, with 11 positions matching TRBD1. The CDR3 has 15 residues. CDR1 is MNHNY and CDR2 is SVGAGI in the germline V gene (reference sequence). The ends lost 3 bases at V and 8 bases at J; junction bases unmatched: 6.

J is TRBJ2-5 and V is TRBV30; possibly TRBD1 for D (5 bases). This CDR3 is built from 14 residues. Germline CDR1 reads GTSNPN; CDR2 reads SVGIG (reference sequence). V was shortened by 1 base and J by 1 base, with 10 bases between the two germline ends. CDR3 sequence (DNA): TGTGCCTGGAGTGGGACAAAGTCCCAAGAGACCCAGTACTTC. Amino acids: CAWSGTKSQETQYF.

The chain links TRBV7-8 to TRBJ1-6; 8 bases fit TRBD1. V was pared by 1 base and J by 8 bases, with 4 bases of the junction left unmatched. Germline CDR1 and CDR2: SGHVS and FQNEAQ. The CDR3 extends over 15 amino acids. The CDR3, as DNA: TGTGCCAGCAGCTTAGAGGCGACAGGGGATTCACCCCTCCACTTT. Its protein is CASSLEATGDSPLHF.

The chain is built from TRBV6-6 and TRBJ1-1, with a tentative D call TRBD1 (5 bases). CDR1 and CDR2 (germline): MNHNY, SVGAGI (reference sequence). This CDR3 spans 19 amino acids. Between the trimmed V and J ends, which lost 5 bases and 0 bases, there was a span of 25 bases. The CDR3, as DNA: TGTGCCAGCAGTCGACCTGTAACAGGTCCTAATTTAATGAACACTGAAGCTTTCTTT. It codes for CASSRPVTGPNLMNTEAFF.

This rearrangement joins TRBV10-3 to TRBJ2-1; D is perhaps TRBD1 (6 bases). CDR1 and CDR2 (germline): ENHRY, SYGVKD. This CDR3 region has 15 residues. V was trimmed by 3 bases and J by 8 bases, leaving 17 bases between them. CDR3 sequence (DNA): TGTGCCATCAGTGATACCGGGACCCCAGGGGATGAGCAGTTCTTC. This encodes CAISDTGTPGDEQFF.

This rearrangement joins TRBV14 to TRBJ1-1, with 8 bases aligning to TRBD1. The CDR3 has 20 amino acids. Germline V gives CDR1 SGHDN, CDR2 FVKESK. J gave up 2 bases and V 5 bases, and 22 bases lay outside the gene matches. CDR3 in DNA: TGTGCCAGCAGCTCAAGGATCGAGTTCTGGGCAGGGGGCGGAAACACTGAAGCTTTCTTT. It encodes CASSSRIEFWAGGGNTEAFF.

The chain links TRBV9 to TRBJ1-1; TRBD1 aligns across 7 bases. The CDR3 extends over 17 amino acids. Germline V gives CDR1 SGDLS, CDR2 YYNGEE. V lost 0 bases to trimming and J lost 7 bases; unmatched junction nucleotides: 15. Written as DNA, the CDR3 is TGTGCCAGCAGCGTAGACCCCACGTCACAGGGGACGGGTGAAGCTTTCTTT. It codes for CASSVDPTSQGTGEAFF.

The V and J genes are TRBV5-1 and TRBJ1-6; D call uncertain. The CDR3 is made up of 14 amino acids. The germline gives CDR1 SGHRS, CDR2 YFSETQ. Trimming left V 0 bases short and J 3 bases short, with 4 bases between. CDR3 amino acids: CASSLGSYNSPLHF. CDR3 nucleotides: TGCGCCAGCAGCTTGGGGAGCTATAATTCACCCCTCCACTTT.

The J gene is TRBJ2-7, the V gene TRBV7-9; 9 positions agree with TRBD1. There are 15 residues in the CDR3. Losses at the gene ends were 8 bases for V and 3 bases for J; bases not matched to a gene: 11. Per germline, CDR1 SEHNR and CDR2 FQNEAQ (reference sequence). CDR3 in DNA: TGTGCCAGCGAGACAGCGGGACAGGGTGTCTACGAGCAGTACTTC. It is translated as CASETAGQGVYEQYF.

V gene TRBV4-1 combines with J gene TRBJ2-7; D gene uncertain. Trimming shortened V by 3 bases and J by 6 bases, and 15 bases separated the two germline ends. CDR3 length: 14 amino acids. Germline-derived CDR1 and CDR2 are MGHRA and YSYEKL. Here the CDR3 reads CASSQTYSYGEQYF. The CDR3 DNA sequence: TGCGCCAGCAGCCAGACGTACAGTTATGGCGAGCAGTACTTC.

The rearrangement uses TRBV12-3 or TRBV12-4 and TRBJ2-3; TRBD1 is a possible D gene (6 bases). V was pared by 8 bases and J by 6 bases, with 9 bases between. The CDR3 consists of 11 residues. The CDR3 sequence is CASGGPDTQYF. The CDR3 nucleotides read TGTGCCAGCGGGGGCCCTGATACGCAGTATTTT.

The rearrangement joins TRBV25-1 to TRBJ2-5; TRBD1 matches 7 bases. Per the germline V gene, CDR1 is MGHDK and CDR2 is SYGVNS. Trimming at V came to 2 bases and at J to 1 base, leaving 4 bases not matched to a gene. The CDR3 contains 15 residues. This CDR3 is CASSEGGQIQETQYF. The CDR3, as DNA: TGTGCCAGCAGTGAAGGGGGACAGATCCAAGAGACCCAGTACTTC.

This chain connects TRBV18 to TRBJ2-5; 14 bases are shared with TRBD2. CDR3 size: 17 residues. The V gene end was trimmed by 6 bases and the J gene end by 4 bases; junction bases not matched to a gene: 10. CDR1 is KGHSH and CDR2 is LQKENI in the germline V gene. The CDR3 bases are TGTGCCAGCTCCCATGGGACTAGCGGGGGACCCCGAGAGACCCAGTACTTC. It specifies CASSHGTSGGPRETQYF.

V and J are TRBV6-1 and TRBJ1-1; 8 bases agree with TRBD1. Germline V gene sequence: CDR1 MNHNS, CDR2 SASEGT. CDR3 length: 15 amino acids. The J segment lost 4 bases and the V segment lost 5 bases, leaving 9 bases of the junction unmatched. For the CDR3, the DNA is TGTGCCAGCAGTTCGGGAGACAGGGGCGTCACTGAAGCTTTCTTT. Protein sequence: CASSSGDRGVTEAFF.

The rearrangement uses TRBV6-5 and TRBJ1-2, with 8 nucleotides matching TRBD1. The trim removed 6 bases at V and 7 bases at J, leaving 7 bases unmatched. The CDR3 sequence is 13 residues long. Germline loops: CDR1 MNHEY, CDR2 SVGAGI. CDR3 DNA sequence: TGTGCCAGCAGACGACAGGGGATTGGTGGCTACACCTTC. It yields the protein CASRRQGIGGYTF.

V usage is TRBV19 and J usage is TRBJ2-1; TRBD2 aligns across 15 bases. The trim removed 4 bases at V and 0 bases at J, leaving 7 bases unmatched. Germline CDR1 and CDR2: LNHDA and SQIVND (reference sequence). The CDR3 runs 19 residues. The CDR3 coding sequence is TGTGCCAGTAGTAGCCCGGGACTAGCGGGGGGCCGCTCCTACAATGAGCAGTTCTTC. This gives the protein CASSSPGLAGGRSYNEQFF.

The chain is built from TRBV10-2 and TRBJ2-3; TRBD2 matches 15 bases. The CDR3 covers 18 residues. CDR1 and CDR2 from the germline V gene are WSHSY and SAAADI. The trim removed 3 bases at V and 1 base at J, leaving 5 bases unmatched. This CDR3 reads CASSDWTSGGAGTDTQYF. The CDR3, as DNA: TGCGCCAGCAGTGATTGGACTAGCGGGGGGGCCGGCACAGATACGCAGTATTTT.